This is a list of T cell receptor beta chains from one sample in a study of blood T cell repertoires in COVID-19. Generated by immunoSEQ multiplex PCR, the TCRdb table keeps only in-frame clones and is missing some. Among about 110,000 clones listed, 75% to 90% were seen once. Sequencing input: peripheral blood. The receptors shown here come from a human donor in a cohort sampled during active COVID-19. Each CDR3 is given with its conserved first and last residue. Fields, in order: clone size, V gene, D gene, J gene, CDR3 DNA, CDR3 protein. D genes are given only for firm matches. Expanded clones get a size class; other rows say once, few or many, or leave the size out.

clone_size: NA
v_call: TRBV11-2
d_call: TRBD1
j_call: TRBJ2-3
cdr3_nt: TGTGCCAGCAGCTTAGGTTTGGGGACAGGGGGCTCGGATACGCAGTATTTT
cdr3_aa: CASSLGLGTGGSDTQYF

clone_size: NA
v_call: TRBV15
d_call: NA
j_call: TRBJ1-1
cdr3_nt: TGTGCCACCAGCAGAGATCTTTGGGCTATCAACACTGAAGCTTTCTTT
cdr3_aa: CATSRDLWAINTEAFF

clone_size: NA
v_call: TRBV28
d_call: NA
j_call: TRBJ1-2
cdr3_nt: TGTGCCAGCAGTTACTCAGGGTGGGGCTACACCTTC
cdr3_aa: CASSYSGWGYTF

clone_size: NA
v_call: TRBV3-1/TRBV3-2
d_call: NA
j_call: TRBJ2-1
cdr3_nt: TGTGCCAGCAGCCAAGTGGGGGGTCCCTACAATGAGCAGTTCTTC
cdr3_aa: CASSQVGGPYNEQFF

clone_size: NA
v_call: TRBV4-2
d_call: TRBD1
j_call: TRBJ1-2
cdr3_nt: TGTGCCAGCAGCCCAAGGACAGGGGGCTTGGCTAACTATGGCTACACCTTC
cdr3_aa: CASSPRTGGLANYGYTF

clone_size: NA
v_call: TRBV2
d_call: TRBD2
j_call: TRBJ2-2
cdr3_nt: TGTGCCAGCAGATCGGGACTAGCGGTCACCGGGGAGCTGTTTTTT
cdr3_aa: CASRSGLAVTGELFF

clone_size: once
v_call: TRBV7-3
d_call: TRBD2
j_call: TRBJ2-5
cdr3_nt: TGTGCCAGCAGCTTAACGGGGAGGGTAGCGGGAGGAGAGACCCAGTACTTC
cdr3_aa: CASSLTGRVAGGETQYF

clone_size: NA
v_call: TRBV5-1
d_call: TRBD1
j_call: TRBJ2-6
cdr3_nt: TGCGCCAGCGACGAGACAGGGAGCTCTGGGGCCAACGTCCTGACTTTC
cdr3_aa: CASDETGSSGANVLTF

clone_size: NA
v_call: TRBV6-4
d_call: NA
j_call: TRBJ2-5
cdr3_nt: TGTGCCAGCAGTGTTAGCGCGGAAGAGACCCAGTACTTC
cdr3_aa: CASSVSAEETQYF

clone_size: NA
v_call: TRBV28
d_call: NA
j_call: TRBJ1-5
cdr3_nt: TGTGCCAGCAGTTTATCGGGGGGGGGCAATCAGCCCCAGCATTTT
cdr3_aa: CASSLSGGGNQPQHF

clone_size: NA
v_call: TRBV7-2
d_call: TRBD2
j_call: TRBJ2-1
cdr3_nt: TGTGCCAGCAGCGCCGGGACTAGCCGAGAACAGTTCTTC
cdr3_aa: CASSAGTSREQFF

clone_size: NA
v_call: TRBV18
d_call: NA
j_call: TRBJ2-1
cdr3_nt: TGTGCCAGCTCACCAGACAGGCAATCCTACAATGAGCAGTTCTTC
cdr3_aa: CASSPDRQSYNEQFF

clone_size: NA
v_call: TRBV9
d_call: TRBD1
j_call: TRBJ2-7
cdr3_nt: TGTGCCAGCAGCGCGAGGGACAGGGGGCTTACCTACGAGCAGTACTTC
cdr3_aa: CASSARDRGLTYEQYF

clone_size: once
v_call: TRBV10-1
d_call: TRBD2
j_call: TRBJ2-7
cdr3_nt: TGCGCCAGCAGTGAGCTATCCGGGACTAGAGCCTACGAGCAGTACTTC
cdr3_aa: CASSELSGTRAYEQYF

clone_size: once
v_call: TRBV3-1/TRBV3-2
d_call: NA
j_call: TRBJ1-1
cdr3_nt: TGTGCCAGCAGCCCGGCGGCCGGGGGGACTGAAGCTTTCTTT
cdr3_aa: CASSPAAGGTEAFF

clone_size: NA
v_call: TRBV7-2
d_call: TRBD2
j_call: TRBJ2-7
cdr3_nt: TGTGCCAGCAGCACCGTAGCGGGGGCCTACGAGCAGTACTTC
cdr3_aa: CASSTVAGAYEQYF

clone_size: NA
v_call: TRBV28
d_call: NA
j_call: TRBJ2-4
cdr3_nt: TGTGCCAGCAGTTTACGGGTGGACATTCAGTACTTC
cdr3_aa: CASSLRVDIQYF

clone_size: NA
v_call: TRBV7-3
d_call: TRBD1
j_call: TRBJ2-1
cdr3_nt: TGTGCCAGCAGCTTGGGGACAGGCTACTATAATGAGCAGTTCTTC
cdr3_aa: CASSLGTGYYNEQFF

clone_size: NA
v_call: TRBV7-6
d_call: TRBD2
j_call: TRBJ2-7
cdr3_nt: TGTGCCAGCAGCCCGGGACTAGCGGGACTAACCTACGAGCAGTACTTC
cdr3_aa: CASSPGLAGLTYEQYF

clone_size: NA
v_call: TRBV6-2/TRBV6-3
d_call: TRBD1
j_call: TRBJ2-2
cdr3_nt: TGTGCCAGCAGCCCCAAAGGACAGGGGGCGAACACCGGGGAGCTGTTTTTT
cdr3_aa: CASSPKGQGANTGELFF

clone_size: NA
v_call: TRBV24-1
d_call: TRBD1
j_call: TRBJ2-7
cdr3_nt: TGTGCCACCAGTGACCGGGACAGGTGGCAGTACTTC
cdr3_aa: CATSDRDRWQYF

clone_size: NA
v_call: TRBV7-9
d_call: TRBD2
j_call: TRBJ2-1
cdr3_nt: TGTGCCACCAAAGGGGGACTAGCAAATGAGCAGTTCTTC
cdr3_aa: CATKGGLANEQFF

clone_size: NA
v_call: TRBV2
d_call: NA
j_call: TRBJ1-2
cdr3_nt: TGTGCCAGCAGTACAGCTAACTATGGCTACACCTTC
cdr3_aa: CASSTANYGYTF

clone_size: NA
v_call: TRBV9
d_call: NA
j_call: TRBJ2-5
cdr3_nt: TGTGCCAGCAGCGTAGGTGACAGATACCAAGAGACCCAGTACTTC
cdr3_aa: CASSVGDRYQETQYF

clone_size: NA
v_call: TRBV28
d_call: TRBD1
j_call: TRBJ1-1
cdr3_nt: TGTGCCAGCAGTCGTCCCGGGACAGGGGAGAAAGCTTTCTTT
cdr3_aa: CASSRPGTGEKAFF